This TCR beta chain was sequenced in a study of molecular identifiers for immune sequencing clone quantification. Bulk TCR libraries used previously described methods and listed TCR primers. MiXCR, run by TCRdb on the PCR reads, gives a single entry per CDR3 protein. The sample carries about 97,000 distinct CDR3 sequences, about 24% recorded once. Only a few counts were recorded for this clonotype. The authors sorted naive CD8 T cells as CD8+CD4-CCR7+CD45RA+. The germline CDR1 and CDR2 sequences are SGHTA and FQGTGA. The CDR3 spans 13 residues. Trimming pared 0 bases from V and 2 bases from J, leaving 5 bases between.

The chain employs TRBV7-3 and TRBJ2-7, with D unresolved. The clonotype was recovered from a human donor in good health. Some libraries in this study had Jurkat cell RNA spiked in. The sequenced sample consisted of naive CD8+ T cells from blood, with Jurkat cell RNA spiked in. The subset denotes: FACS-sorted CD8+CD4-CCR7+CD45RA+ naive T cells. In DNA form, the CDR3 reads TGTGCCAGCAGCTTAACGGTCGCCTACGAGCAGTACTTC. It specifies CASSLTVAYEQYF.